Following are 13 T cell receptor beta chains from one sample sequenced in a study of CD4 T cells in relation to SARS-CoV-2 and coronaviruses. No antigens are known for them. Method: immunoSEQ multiplex PCR; TCRdb's copy keeps in-frame clones and lacks some. The sample has 20,000 to 30,000 clones, roughly 70% seen once. Before the COVID-19 pandemic, during about 2011-2019, CD4+ T cells were taken from unexposed donors. CD4+ T cells were isolated from the cells after less than 13 days of culture. Input material: CD4+ T cells from PBMCs, cultured in vitro. The source of these receptors is a human donor in good health.

The V call is TRBV10-3, the J call TRBJ1-2; possibly TRBD1 for D (6 bases). The CDR3 totals 14 residues. Germline V gene sequence: CDR1 ENHRY, CDR2 SYGVKD. V was clipped by 0 bases and J by 4 bases, with 9 bases between them. Here the CDR3 reads CAISESRTAYGYTF. The CDR3 region has the DNA TGTGCCATCAGTGAGTCCCGGACAGCCTATGGCTACACCTTC.

J is TRBJ2-3 and V is TRBV4-3, with D tentatively TRBD1 or TRBD2 (6 bases each). Germline CDR1 reads LGHNA; CDR2 reads YSLEER. This CDR3 contains 17 residues. V gave up 0 bases and J gave up 3 bases, with 16 bases separating them. CDR3 DNA: TGCGCCAGCAGCCAAGACGGTCAGGGGAGGTTAACAGATACGCAGTATTTT. Residues: CASSQDGQGRLTDTQYF.

CDR3 amino acids: CASSPRAEIYEQYF. The CDR3 region has the DNA TGTGCCAGCTCACCACGGGCAGAGATCTACGAGCAGTACTTC. The J gene is TRBJ2-7, the V gene TRBV18, with D hard to call. Germline V gene lookup returns CDR1 KGHSH and CDR2 LQKENI. V was pared by 1 base and J by 3 bases, with 10 bases between. The CDR3 contains 14 residues.

The chain is built from TRBV3-1 (or the pseudogene TRBV3-2) and TRBJ2-3; D not certain. The length of the CDR3 is 17 residues. V shed 0 bases and J shed 4 bases, with 17 bases lying between them. Looked up from germline, CDR1 is LGHDT and CDR2 is YNNKEL (reference sequence). The CDR3 nucleotides are TGTGCCAGCAGCCAAGAGACACTCTCGACCGCGGCAGATACGCAGTATTTT. Translation gives CASSQETLSTAADTQYF.

V gene TRBV4-1 combines with J gene TRBJ2-7, with a weak D call TRBD1 (6 bases). Trimming stripped 4 bases from V and 3 bases from J, with 16 bases between. The CDR3 runs 15 residues. Looked up from germline, CDR1 is MGHRA and CDR2 is YSYEKL. The chain's CDR3 is CASSPFEPGDYEQYF. Here the CDR3 DNA reads TGCGCCAGCAGCCCTTTTGAGCCAGGGGACTACGAGCAGTACTTC.

This rearrangement joins TRBV5-5 to TRBJ2-1; D unclear. The CDR3 is 15 residues long. Germline loops: CDR1 SGHKS, CDR2 YYEKEE (reference sequence). Trimming shortened V by 4 bases and J by 9 bases, and 20 bases separated the two germline ends. The CDR3 is CASSRTHTENSEQFF. The CDR3 coding sequence is TGTGCCAGCAGCAGGACCCACACGGAGAATAGTGAGCAGTTCTTC.

The rearrangement links TRBV19 to TRBJ1-2; TRBD1 might be the D (6 bases). Germline CDR1 LNHDA, CDR2 SQIVND (reference sequence). This CDR3 region has 12 residues. V shed 4 bases and J shed 5 bases, with 8 bases lying between them. In DNA form, the CDR3 reads TGTGCCAGTAGTAGGACAGATTATGGCTACACCTTC. It yields the protein CASSRTDYGYTF.

The rearrangement links TRBV5-1 to TRBJ2-2, with D tentatively TRBD1 or TRBD2 (5 bases each). CDR1 SGHRS and CDR2 YFSETQ come from the germline V gene. Trimming shortened V by 0 bases and J by 4 bases, and 7 bases separated the two germline ends. This CDR3 is 14 amino acids long. CDR3 sequence (DNA): TGCGCCAGCAGCTTGGCTGGGGGCACCGGGGAGCTGTTTTTT. The encoded protein is CASSLAGGTGELFF.

The J gene is TRBJ2-5, the V gene TRBV6-6, with 8 bases matching TRBD2. The trim removed 2 bases at V and 4 bases at J, leaving 9 bases unmatched. The CDR3 is 16 residues long. The germline V gene has CDR1 MNHNY and CDR2 SVGAGI (reference sequence). The CDR3 bases are TGTGCCAGCAGTTACCGCGGTGGCGGGAGGTTAGAGACCCAGTACTTC. Its translation: CASSYRGGGRLETQYF.

This clone has more than one count but fewer than ten. The V gene is TRBV11-2, the J gene TRBJ1-2, with TRBD1 matching 7 bases. The CDR3 extends over 13 amino acids. Germline V gene sequence: CDR1 SGHAT, CDR2 FQNNGV. V shed 1 base, J shed 5 bases, and the junction held 1 base outside the gene matches. For the CDR3, the DNA is TGTGCCAGCAGCTTAGGACAGGGTTATGGCTACACCTTC. This encodes CASSLGQGYGYTF.

J is TRBJ2-6 and V is TRBV2; no definite D call. With 3 bases removed from V and 3 bases from J, the gap between germline ends came to 9 bases. Germline CDR1 SNHLY, CDR2 FYNNEI. The CDR3 runs to 15 residues. The CDR3 here is CASSDGGVGANVLTF. The CDR3 DNA reads as TGTGCCAGCAGTGATGGCGGTGTTGGGGCCAACGTCCTGACTTTC.

This clone was observed a single time. The rearrangement uses TRBV12-3 or TRBV12-4 and TRBJ2-3; 9 nucleotides align to TRBD1. The V and J ends lost 7 bases and 14 bases, in that order; junction bases with no gene match: 7. This CDR3 spans 11 amino acids. The CDR3 reads CASTPGQGVYF. The CDR3 region has the DNA TGTGCCAGCACCCCGGGACAGGGTGTGTATTTT.

This rearrangement joins TRBV4-3 to TRBJ2-2; D is undetermined. Trimming pared 5 bases from V and 0 bases from J, leaving 13 bases between. CDR3 length: 16 residues. Germline CDR1 is LGHNA and CDR2 is YSLEER. The CDR3: CASSSLEAPNTGELFF. The CDR3 region has the DNA TGCGCCAGCAGCTCATTAGAGGCTCCGAACACCGGGGAGCTGTTTTTT.